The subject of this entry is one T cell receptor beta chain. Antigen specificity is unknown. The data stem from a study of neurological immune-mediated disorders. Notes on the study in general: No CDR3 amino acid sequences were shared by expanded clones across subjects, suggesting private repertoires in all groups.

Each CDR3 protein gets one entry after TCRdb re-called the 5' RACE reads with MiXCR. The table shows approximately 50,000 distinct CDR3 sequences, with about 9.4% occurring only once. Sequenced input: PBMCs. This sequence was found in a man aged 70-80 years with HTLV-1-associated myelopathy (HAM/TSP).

The CDR3 DNA is TGTGCCAGCAGTTTGACATGGACCTATCTCGACGAGCAGTACTTC. This codes for CASSLTWTYLDEQYF. This rearrangement joins TRBV27 to TRBJ2-7; no clear D. In germline, CDR1 is MNHEY, CDR2 SMNVEV (reference sequence). The CDR3 has 15 amino acids. The germline V and J ends were trimmed by 3 bases and 5 bases, with 17 bases remaining between them.